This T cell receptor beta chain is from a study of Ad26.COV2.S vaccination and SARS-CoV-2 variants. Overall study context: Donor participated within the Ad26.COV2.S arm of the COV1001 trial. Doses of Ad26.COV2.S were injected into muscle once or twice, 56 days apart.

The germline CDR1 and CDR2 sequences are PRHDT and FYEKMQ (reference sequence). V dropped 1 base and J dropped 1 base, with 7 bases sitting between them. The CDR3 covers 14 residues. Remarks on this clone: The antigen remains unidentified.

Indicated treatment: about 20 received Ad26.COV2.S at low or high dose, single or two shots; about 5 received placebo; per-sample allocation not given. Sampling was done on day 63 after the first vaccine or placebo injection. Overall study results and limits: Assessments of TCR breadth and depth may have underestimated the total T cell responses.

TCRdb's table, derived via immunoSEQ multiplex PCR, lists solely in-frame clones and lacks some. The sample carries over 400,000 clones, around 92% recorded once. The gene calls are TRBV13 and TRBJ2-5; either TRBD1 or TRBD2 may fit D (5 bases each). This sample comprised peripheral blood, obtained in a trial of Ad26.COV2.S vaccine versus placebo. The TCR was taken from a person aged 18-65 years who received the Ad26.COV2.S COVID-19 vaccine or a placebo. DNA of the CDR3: TGTGCCAGCAGCTTAGTTGGGGGCCAAGAGACCCAGTACTTC. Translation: CASSLVGGQETQYF.